One sample yielded the 2 T cell receptor beta chains listed below, sequenced in a study of cytomegalovirus exposure and HLA in healthy donors. The primer mix had 60 Vbeta and 13 Jbeta primers. Only in-frame clones appear in the TCRdb table, and some are missing; sequencing was by immunoSEQ multiplex PCR. The sample consists of roughly 120,000 clones, 77% of them appearing once. Sequenced: PBMCs. The receptors shown here come from a woman in her thirties or forties in good health and CMV-seropositive.

V and J are TRBV9 and TRBJ1-2; 7 nucleotides line up with TRBD1. This CDR3 has 14 residues. In germline, CDR1 is SGDLS, CDR2 YYNGEE. V lost 9 bases, J lost 4 bases, and 12 bases stayed unmatched. The CDR3 loop is CATAQGPSGYGYTF. As DNA, the CDR3 is TGTGCCACCGCACAGGGGCCTTCTGGCTATGGCTACACCTTC. Full variable domain (outside the CDR3, taken from reference TRBV9 and TRBJ1-2): DSGVTQTPKHLITATGQRVTLRCSPRSGDLSVYWYQQSLDQGLQFLIQYYNGEERAKGNILERFSAQQFPDLHSELNLSSLELGDSALYFCATAQGPSGYGYTFGSGTRLTVV.

This clone showed up just once. Here the CDR3 reads CASSLRGQADYEQYF. In DNA form, the CDR3 reads TGTGCCAGCAGCTTGAGGGGACAGGCTGACTACGAGCAGTACTTC. This rearrangement joins TRBV5-5 to TRBJ2-7, with 8 bases that match TRBD1. Germline CDR1 is SGHKS and CDR2 is YYEKEE (reference sequence). With V trimmed by 1 base and J by 3 bases, 6 bases remained unmatched. This CDR3 is 15 amino acids long.